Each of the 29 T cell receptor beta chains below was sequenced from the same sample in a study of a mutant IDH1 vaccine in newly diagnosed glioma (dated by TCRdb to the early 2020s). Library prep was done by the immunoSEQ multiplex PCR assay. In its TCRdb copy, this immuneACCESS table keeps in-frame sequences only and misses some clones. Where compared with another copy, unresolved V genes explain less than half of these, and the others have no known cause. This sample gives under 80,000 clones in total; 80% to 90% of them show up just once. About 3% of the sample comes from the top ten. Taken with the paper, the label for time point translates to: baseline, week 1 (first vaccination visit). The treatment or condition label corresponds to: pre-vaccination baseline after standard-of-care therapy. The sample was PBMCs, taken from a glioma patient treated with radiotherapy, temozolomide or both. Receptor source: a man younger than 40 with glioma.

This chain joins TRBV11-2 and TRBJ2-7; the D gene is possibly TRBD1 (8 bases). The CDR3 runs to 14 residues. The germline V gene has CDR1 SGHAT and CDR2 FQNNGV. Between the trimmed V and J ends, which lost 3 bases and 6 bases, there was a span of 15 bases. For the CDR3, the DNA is TGTGCCAGCAGCTTGATACAGGGGGGGACCGAGCAGTACTTC. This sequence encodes CASSLIQGGTEQYF.

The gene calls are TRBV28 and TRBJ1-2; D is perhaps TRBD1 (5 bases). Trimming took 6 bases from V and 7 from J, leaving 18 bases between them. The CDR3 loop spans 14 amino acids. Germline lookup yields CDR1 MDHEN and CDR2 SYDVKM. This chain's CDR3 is CASSPGPYNVGYTF. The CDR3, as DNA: TGTGCCAGCAGCCCGGGGCCCTACAACGTTGGCTACACCTTC.

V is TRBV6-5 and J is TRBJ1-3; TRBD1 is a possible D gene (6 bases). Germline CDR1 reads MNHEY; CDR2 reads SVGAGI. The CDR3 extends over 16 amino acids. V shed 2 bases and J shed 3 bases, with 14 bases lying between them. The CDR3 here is CASSYQQGFRGNTIYF. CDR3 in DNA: TGTGCCAGCAGTTACCAACAGGGCTTTCGTGGAAACACCATATATTTT.

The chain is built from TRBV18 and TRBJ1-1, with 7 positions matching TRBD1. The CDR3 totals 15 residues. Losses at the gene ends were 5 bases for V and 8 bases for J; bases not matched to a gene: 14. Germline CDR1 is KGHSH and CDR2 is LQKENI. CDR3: CASSLRDSTFQEAFF. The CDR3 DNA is TGTGCCAGCTCATTAAGGGACAGCACCTTCCAAGAAGCTTTCTTT.

The CDR3 DNA reads as TGTGCCAGCTCACCGTATATGGAGACCCAGTACTTC. It is translated as CASSPYMETQYF. V is TRBV18 and J is TRBJ2-5; D gene uncertain. Trimming took off 3 bases at V and 5 bases at J, with 7 bases between the two ends. The germline V gene encodes CDR1 KGHSH and CDR2 LQKENI. The CDR3 has 12 amino acids.

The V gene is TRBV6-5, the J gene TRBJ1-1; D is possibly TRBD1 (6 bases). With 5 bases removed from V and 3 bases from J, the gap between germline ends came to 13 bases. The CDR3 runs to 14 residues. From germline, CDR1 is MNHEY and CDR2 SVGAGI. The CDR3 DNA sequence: TGTGCCAGCAGTATTGTGGGGGCGGACACTGAAGCTTTCTTT. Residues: CASSIVGADTEAFF.

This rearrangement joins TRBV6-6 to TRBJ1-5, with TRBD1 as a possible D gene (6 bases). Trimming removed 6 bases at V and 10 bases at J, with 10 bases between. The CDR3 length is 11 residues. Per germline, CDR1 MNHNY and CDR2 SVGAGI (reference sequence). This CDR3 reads CASSQGGPQHF. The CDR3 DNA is TGTGCCAGCAGCCAAGGGGGTCCCCAGCATTTT.

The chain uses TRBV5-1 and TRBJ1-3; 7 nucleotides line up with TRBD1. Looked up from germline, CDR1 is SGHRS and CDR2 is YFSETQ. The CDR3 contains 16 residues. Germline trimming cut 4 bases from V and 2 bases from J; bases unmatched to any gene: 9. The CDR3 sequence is CASSQRTGLAGNTIYF. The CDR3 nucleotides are TGCGCCAGCAGCCAAAGGACAGGACTTGCTGGAAACACCATATATTTT.

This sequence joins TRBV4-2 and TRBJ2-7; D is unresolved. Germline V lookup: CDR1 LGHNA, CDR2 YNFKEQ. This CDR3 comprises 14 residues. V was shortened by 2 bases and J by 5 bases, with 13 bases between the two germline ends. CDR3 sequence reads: CASSQINRIDEQYF. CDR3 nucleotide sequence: TGTGCCAGCAGCCAAATAAACCGGATCGACGAGCAGTACTTC.

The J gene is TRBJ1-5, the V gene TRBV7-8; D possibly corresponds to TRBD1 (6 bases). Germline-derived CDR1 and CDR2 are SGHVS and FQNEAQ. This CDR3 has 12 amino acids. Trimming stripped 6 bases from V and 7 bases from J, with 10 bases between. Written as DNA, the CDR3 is TGTGCCAGCAGTTACAGGGACCAGCCCCAGCATTTT. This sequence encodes CASSYRDQPQHF.

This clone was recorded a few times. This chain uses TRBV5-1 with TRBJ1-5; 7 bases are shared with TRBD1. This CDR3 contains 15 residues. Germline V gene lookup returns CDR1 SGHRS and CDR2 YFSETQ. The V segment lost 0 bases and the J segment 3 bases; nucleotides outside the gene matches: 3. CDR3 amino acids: CASSLGDSDNQPQHF. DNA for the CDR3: TGCGCCAGCAGCTTGGGGGACAGCGACAATCAGCCCCAGCATTTT.

This CDR3 reads CASSEAPSSGEAYNEQFF. CDR3 in DNA: TGTGCCAGCAGTGAAGCACCCTCCAGCGGGGAGGCCTACAATGAGCAGTTCTTC. The V and J genes are TRBV6-1 and TRBJ2-1; 7 nucleotides match TRBD2. V was clipped by 0 bases and J by 2 bases; unmatched bases: 10. Per the germline V gene, CDR1 is MNHNS and CDR2 is SASEGT. The CDR3 is made up of 18 amino acids.

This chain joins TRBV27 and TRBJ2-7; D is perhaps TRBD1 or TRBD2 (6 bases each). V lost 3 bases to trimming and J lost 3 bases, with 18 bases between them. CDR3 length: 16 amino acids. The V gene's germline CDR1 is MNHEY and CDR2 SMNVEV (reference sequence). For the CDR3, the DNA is TGTGCCAGCAGTTTGCGGGACCCGGCCAGGGGCTACGAGCAGTACTTC. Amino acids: CASSLRDPARGYEQYF.

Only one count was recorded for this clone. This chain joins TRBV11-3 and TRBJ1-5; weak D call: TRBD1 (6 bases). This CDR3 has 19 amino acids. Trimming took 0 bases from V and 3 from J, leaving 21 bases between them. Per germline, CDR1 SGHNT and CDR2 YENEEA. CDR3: CASSLDSFETGDFNQPQHF. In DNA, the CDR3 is TGTGCCAGCAGCTTAGATAGTTTTGAGACAGGTGACTTCAATCAGCCCCAGCATTTT.

DNA of the CDR3: TGTGCCAGTAGTTTTCGGGACCGAAATAATTCACCCCTCCACTTT. It specifies CASSFRDRNNSPLHF. The chain employs TRBV19 and TRBJ1-6, with D perhaps matching TRBD1 (5 bases). CDR3 length: 15 amino acids. Germline assignment: CDR1 LNHDA and CDR2 SQIVND (reference sequence). Trimming shortened V by 5 bases and J by 5 bases, and 13 bases separated the two germline ends.

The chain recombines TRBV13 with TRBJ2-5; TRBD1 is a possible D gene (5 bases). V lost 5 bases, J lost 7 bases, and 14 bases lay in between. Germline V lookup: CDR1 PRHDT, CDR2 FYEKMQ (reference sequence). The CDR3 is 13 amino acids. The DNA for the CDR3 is TGTGCCAGCAGCCAGGGCACCAAGATGACCCAGTACTTC. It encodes CASSQGTKMTQYF.

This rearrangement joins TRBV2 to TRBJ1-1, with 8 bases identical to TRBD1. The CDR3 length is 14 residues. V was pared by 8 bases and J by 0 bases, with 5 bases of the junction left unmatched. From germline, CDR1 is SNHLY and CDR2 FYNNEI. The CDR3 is CASLAGQVNTEAFF. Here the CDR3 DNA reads TGTGCCAGCTTGGCGGGACAGGTGAACACTGAAGCTTTCTTT.

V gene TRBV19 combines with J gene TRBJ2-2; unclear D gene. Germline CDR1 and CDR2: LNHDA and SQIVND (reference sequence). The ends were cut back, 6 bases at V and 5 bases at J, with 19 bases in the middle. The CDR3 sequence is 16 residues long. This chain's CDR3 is CASRLLWLESTGELFF. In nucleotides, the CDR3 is TGTGCCAGTAGGCTTCTGTGGCTAGAAAGTACCGGGGAGCTGTTTTTT.

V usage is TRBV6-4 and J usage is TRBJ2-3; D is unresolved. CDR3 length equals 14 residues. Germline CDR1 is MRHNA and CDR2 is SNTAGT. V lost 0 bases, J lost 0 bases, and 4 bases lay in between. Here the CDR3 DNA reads TGTGCCAGCAGTGACTCGCTCAGCACAGATACGCAGTATTTT. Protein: CASSDSLSTDTQYF.

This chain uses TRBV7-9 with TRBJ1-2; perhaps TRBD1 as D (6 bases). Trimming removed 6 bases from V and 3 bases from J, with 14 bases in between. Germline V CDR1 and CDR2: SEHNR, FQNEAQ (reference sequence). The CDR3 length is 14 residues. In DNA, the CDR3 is TGTGCCAGCAGTAAAACAGGGAGGGACTATGGCTACACCTTC. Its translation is CASSKTGRDYGYTF.

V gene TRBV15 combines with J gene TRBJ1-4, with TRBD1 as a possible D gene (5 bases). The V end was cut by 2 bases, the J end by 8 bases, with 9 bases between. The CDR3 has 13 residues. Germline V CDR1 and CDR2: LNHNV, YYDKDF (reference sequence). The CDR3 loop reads CATSRLQGEKLFF. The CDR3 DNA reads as TGTGCCACCAGCAGACTTCAGGGCGAAAAACTGTTTTTT.

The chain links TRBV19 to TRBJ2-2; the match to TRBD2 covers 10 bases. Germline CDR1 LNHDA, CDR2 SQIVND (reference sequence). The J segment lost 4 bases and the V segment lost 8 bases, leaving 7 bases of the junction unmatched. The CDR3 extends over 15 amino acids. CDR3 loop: CASEAGGILTGELFF. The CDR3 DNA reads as TGTGCCAGTGAAGCGGGGGGGATCCTCACCGGGGAGCTGTTTTTT.

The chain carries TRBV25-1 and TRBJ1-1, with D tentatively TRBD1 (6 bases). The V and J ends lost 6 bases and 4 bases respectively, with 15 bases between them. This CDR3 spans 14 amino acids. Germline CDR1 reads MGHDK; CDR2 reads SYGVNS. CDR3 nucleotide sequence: TGTGCCAGCAGACTTGGGGGGCCGGTCACTGAAGCTTTCTTT. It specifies CASRLGGPVTEAFF.

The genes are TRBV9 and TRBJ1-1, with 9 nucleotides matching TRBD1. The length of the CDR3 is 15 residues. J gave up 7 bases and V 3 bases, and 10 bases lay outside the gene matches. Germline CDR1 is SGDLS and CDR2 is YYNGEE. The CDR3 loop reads CASSARDREQLEAFF. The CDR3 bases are TGTGCCAGCAGCGCCCGGGACAGGGAGCAACTTGAAGCTTTCTTT.

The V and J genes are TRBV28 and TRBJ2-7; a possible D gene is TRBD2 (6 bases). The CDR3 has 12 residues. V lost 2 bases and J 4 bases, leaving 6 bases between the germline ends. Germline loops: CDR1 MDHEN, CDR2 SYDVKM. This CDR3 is CASSLRGYEQYF. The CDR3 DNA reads TGTGCCAGCAGTTTACGGGGGTACGAGCAGTACTTC.

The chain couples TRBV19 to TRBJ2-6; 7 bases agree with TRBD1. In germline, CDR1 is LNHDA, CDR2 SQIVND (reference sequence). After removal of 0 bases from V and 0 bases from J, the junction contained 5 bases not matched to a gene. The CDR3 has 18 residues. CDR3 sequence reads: CASSIEGQFFSGANVLTF. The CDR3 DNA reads TGTGCCAGTAGTATAGAGGGACAGTTTTTCTCTGGGGCCAACGTCCTGACTTTC.

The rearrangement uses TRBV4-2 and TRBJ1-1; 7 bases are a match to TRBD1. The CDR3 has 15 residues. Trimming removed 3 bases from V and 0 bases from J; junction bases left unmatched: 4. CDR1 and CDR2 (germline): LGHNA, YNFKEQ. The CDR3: CASSQGQMMNTEAFF. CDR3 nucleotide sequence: TGTGCCAGCAGCCAGGGACAGATGATGAACACTGAAGCTTTCTTT.

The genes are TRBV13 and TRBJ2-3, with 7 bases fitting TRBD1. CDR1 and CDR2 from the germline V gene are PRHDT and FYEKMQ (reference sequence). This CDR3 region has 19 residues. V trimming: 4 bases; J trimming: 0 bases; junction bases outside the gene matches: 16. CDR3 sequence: CASSSASAQDRTSTDTQYF. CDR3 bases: TGTGCCAGCAGCTCCGCCTCAGCGCAGGACAGGACTAGCACAGATACGCAGTATTTT. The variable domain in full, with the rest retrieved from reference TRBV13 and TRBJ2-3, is AAGVIQSPRHLIKEKRETATLKCYPIPRHDTVYWYQQGPGQDPQFLISFYEKMQSDKGSIPDRFSAQQFSDYHSELNMSSLELGDSALYFCASSSASAQDRTSTDTQYFGPGTRLTVL.

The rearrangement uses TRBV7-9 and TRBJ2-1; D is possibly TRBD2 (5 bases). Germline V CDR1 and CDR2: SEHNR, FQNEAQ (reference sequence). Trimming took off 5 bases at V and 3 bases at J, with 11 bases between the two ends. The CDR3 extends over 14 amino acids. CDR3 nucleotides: TGTGCCAGCAGCCCACCCCGGGACTACAATGAGCAGTTCTTC. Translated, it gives CASSPPRDYNEQFF.